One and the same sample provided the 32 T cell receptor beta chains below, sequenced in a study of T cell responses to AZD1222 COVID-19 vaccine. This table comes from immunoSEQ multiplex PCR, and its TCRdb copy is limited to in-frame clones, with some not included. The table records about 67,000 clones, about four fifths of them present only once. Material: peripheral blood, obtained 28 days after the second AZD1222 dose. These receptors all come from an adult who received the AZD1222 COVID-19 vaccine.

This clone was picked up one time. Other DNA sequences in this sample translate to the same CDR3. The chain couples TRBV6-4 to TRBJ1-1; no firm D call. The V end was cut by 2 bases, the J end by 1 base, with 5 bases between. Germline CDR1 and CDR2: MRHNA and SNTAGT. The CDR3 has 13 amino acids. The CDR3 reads CASSDSSNTEAFF. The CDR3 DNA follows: TGTGCCAGCAGTGACAGTTCGAACACTGAAGCTTTCTTT.

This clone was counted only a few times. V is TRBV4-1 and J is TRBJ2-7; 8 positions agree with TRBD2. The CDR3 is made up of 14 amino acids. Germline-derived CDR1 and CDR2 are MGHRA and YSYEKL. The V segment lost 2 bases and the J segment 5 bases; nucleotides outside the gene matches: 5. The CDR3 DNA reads TGCGCCAGCAGCCAAAATTGGCGGGGGGACGAGCAGTACTTC. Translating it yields CASSQNWRGDEQYF.

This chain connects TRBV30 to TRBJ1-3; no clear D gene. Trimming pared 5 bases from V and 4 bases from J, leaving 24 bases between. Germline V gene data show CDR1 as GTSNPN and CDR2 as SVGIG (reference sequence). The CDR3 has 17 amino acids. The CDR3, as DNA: TGTGCCTGGGGCTTGTCCGGCCTGGGAGGTAAAGGAAACACCATATATTTT. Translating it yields CAWGLSGLGGKGNTIYF.

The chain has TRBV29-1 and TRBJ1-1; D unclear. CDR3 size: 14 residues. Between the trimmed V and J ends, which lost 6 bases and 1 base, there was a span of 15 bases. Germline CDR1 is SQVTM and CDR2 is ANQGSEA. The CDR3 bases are TGCAGCGTCGAAAACCCTGTCTGGAACACTGAAGCTTTCTTT. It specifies CSVENPVWNTEAFF. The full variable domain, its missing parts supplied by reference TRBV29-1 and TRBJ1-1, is SAVISQKPSRDICQRGTSLTIQCQVDSQVTMMFWYRQQPGQSLTLIATANQGSEATYESGFVIDKFPISRPNLTFSTLTVSNMSPEDSSIYLCSVENPVWNTEAFFGQGTRLTVV.

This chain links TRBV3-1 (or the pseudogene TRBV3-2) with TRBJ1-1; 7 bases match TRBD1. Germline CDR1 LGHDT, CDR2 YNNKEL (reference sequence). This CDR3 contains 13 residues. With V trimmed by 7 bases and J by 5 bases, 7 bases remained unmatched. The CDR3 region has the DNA TGTGCCAGCACCTCAGGGGGGATAACTGAAGCTTTCTTT. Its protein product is CASTSGGITEAFF.

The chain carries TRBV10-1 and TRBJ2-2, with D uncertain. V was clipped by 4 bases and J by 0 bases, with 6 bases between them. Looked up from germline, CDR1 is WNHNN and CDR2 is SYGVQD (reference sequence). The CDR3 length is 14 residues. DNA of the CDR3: TGCGCCAGCAGTGCGGCAGCGAACACCGGGGAGCTGTTTTTT. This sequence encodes CASSAAANTGELFF.

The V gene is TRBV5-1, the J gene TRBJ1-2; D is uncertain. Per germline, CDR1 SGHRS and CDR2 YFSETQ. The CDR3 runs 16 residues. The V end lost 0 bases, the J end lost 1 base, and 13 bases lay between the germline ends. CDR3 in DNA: TGCGCCAGCAGCTTGGCCATGGGAGACTATAACTATGGCTACACCTTC. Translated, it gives CASSLAMGDYNYGYTF.

Here the CDR3 reads CASSQDPQGGLYGYTF. The CDR3, as DNA: TGCGCCAGCAGCCAAGACCCACAGGGAGGCCTCTATGGCTACACCTTC. This chain links TRBV4-1 with TRBJ1-2; D may be TRBD1 (6 bases). The V gene's germline CDR1 is MGHRA and CDR2 YSYEKL. The CDR3 covers 16 residues. Trimming shortened V by 0 bases and J by 4 bases, and 15 bases separated the two germline ends.

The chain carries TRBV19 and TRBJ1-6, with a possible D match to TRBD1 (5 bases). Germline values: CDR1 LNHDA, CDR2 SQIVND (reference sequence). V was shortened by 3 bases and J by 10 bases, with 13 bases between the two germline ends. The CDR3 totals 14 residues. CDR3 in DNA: TGTGCCAGTAGTATGCAGGGAGCAGACTCACCCCTCCACTTT. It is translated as CASSMQGADSPLHF.

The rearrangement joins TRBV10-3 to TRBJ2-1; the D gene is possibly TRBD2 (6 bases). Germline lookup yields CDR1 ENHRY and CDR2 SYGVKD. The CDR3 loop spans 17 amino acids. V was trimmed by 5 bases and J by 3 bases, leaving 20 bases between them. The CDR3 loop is CAISRRTPSEGYNEQFF. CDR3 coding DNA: TGTGCCATCAGTCGAAGGACTCCTAGCGAAGGCTACAATGAGCAGTTCTTC.

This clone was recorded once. The CDR3 nucleotides are TGTGCCAGCAGTTCACAGGGGGGAATTGAAAAACTGTTTTTT. Its protein is CASSSQGGIEKLFF. The chain recombines TRBV27 with TRBJ1-4; 8 bases are a match to TRBD1. Germline lookup yields CDR1 MNHEY and CDR2 SMNVEV (reference sequence). The CDR3 is 14 amino acids. The J segment lost 7 bases and the V segment lost 4 bases, leaving 5 bases of the junction unmatched. The complete variable domain, with remaining parts taken from reference TRBV27 and TRBJ1-4, reads EAQVTQNPRYLITVTGKKLTVTCSQNMNHEYMSWYRQDPGLGLRQIYYSMNVEVTDKGDVPEGYKVSRKEKRNFPLILESPSPNQTSLYFCASSSQGGIEKLFFGSGTQLSVL.

The CDR3 nucleotides read TGTGCCACCAGTGATAACCAATACGAGCAGTACTTC. Translation: CATSDNQYEQYF. This sequence joins TRBV24-1 and TRBJ2-7; D not certain. CDR1 and CDR2 from the germline V gene are KGHDR and SFDVKD. The CDR3 is 12 residues long. V dropped 3 bases and J dropped 4 bases, with 6 bases sitting between them.

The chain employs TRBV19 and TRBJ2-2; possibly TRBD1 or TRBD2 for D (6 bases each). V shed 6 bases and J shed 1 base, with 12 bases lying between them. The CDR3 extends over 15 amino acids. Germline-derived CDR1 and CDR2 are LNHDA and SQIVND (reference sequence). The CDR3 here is CASSAGHRNTGELFF. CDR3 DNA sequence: TGTGCCAGTAGCGCGGGACACAGGAACACCGGGGAGCTGTTTTTT.

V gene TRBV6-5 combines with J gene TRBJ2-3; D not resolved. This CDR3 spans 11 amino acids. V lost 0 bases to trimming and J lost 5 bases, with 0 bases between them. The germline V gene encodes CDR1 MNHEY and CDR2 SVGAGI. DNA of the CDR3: TGTGCCAGCAGTTACTCAGATACGCAGTATTTT. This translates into CASSYSDTQYF.

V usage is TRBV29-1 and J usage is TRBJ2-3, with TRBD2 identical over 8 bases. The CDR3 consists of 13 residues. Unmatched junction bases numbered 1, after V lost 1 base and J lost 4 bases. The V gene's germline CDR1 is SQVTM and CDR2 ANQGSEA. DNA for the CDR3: TGCAGCGTTGAAGTTAGCGGGGCAGATACGCAGTATTTT. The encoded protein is CSVEVSGADTQYF.

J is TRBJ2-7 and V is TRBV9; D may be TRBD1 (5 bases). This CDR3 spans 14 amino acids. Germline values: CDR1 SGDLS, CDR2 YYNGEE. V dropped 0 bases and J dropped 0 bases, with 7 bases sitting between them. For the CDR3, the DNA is TGTGCCAGCAGCGTAGGTGACAGCTCCTACGAGCAGTACTTC. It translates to CASSVGDSSYEQYF.

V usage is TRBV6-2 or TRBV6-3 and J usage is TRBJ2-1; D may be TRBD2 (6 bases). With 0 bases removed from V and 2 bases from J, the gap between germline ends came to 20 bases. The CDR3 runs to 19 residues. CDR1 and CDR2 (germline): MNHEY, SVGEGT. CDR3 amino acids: CASSYSWGDHPETYNEQFF. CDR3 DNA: TGTGCCAGCAGTTACTCGTGGGGGGACCACCCTGAGACCTACAATGAGCAGTTCTTC.

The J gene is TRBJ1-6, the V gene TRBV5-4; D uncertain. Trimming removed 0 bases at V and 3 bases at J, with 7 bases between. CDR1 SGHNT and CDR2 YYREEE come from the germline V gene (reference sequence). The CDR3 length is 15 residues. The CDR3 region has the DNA TGTGCCAGCAGCTTGGGTACCCGCTATAATTCACCCCTCCACTTT. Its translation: CASSLGTRYNSPLHF. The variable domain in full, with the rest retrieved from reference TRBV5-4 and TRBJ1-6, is ETGVTQSPTHLIKTRGQQVTLRCSSQSGHNTVSWYQQALGQGPQFIFQYYREEENGRGNFPPRFSGLQFPNYSSELNVNALELDDSALYLCASSLGTRYNSPLHFGNGTRLTVT.

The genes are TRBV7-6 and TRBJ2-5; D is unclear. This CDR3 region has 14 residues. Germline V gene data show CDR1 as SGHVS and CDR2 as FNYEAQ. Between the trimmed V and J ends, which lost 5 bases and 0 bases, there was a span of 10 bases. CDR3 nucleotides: TGTGCCAGCAGCGCGGACGGTTACCAAGAGACCCAGTACTTC. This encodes CASSADGYQETQYF. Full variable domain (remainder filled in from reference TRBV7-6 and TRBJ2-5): GAGVSQSPRYKVTKRGQDVALRCDPISGHVSLYWYRQALGQGPEFLTYFNYEAQQDKSGLPNDRFSAERPEGSISTLTIQRTEQRDSAMYRCASSADGYQETQYFGPGTRLLVL.

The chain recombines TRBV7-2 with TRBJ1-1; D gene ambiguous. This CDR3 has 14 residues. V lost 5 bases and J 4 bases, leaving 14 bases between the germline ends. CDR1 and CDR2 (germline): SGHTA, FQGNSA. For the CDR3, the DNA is TGTGCCAGCAGCACAAACGCCTATCGCACTGAAGCTTTCTTT. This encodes CASSTNAYRTEAFF.

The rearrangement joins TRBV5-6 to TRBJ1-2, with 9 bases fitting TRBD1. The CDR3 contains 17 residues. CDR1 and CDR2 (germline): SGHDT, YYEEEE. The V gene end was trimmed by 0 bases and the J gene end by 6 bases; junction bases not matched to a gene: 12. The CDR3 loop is CASSLASLWTGENGYTF. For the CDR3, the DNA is TGTGCCAGCAGCTTGGCCTCGCTATGGACAGGGGAAAATGGCTACACCTTC.

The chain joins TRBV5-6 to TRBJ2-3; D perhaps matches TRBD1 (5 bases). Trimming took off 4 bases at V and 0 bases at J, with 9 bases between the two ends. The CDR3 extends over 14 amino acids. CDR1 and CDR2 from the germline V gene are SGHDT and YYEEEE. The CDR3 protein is CASSDGASTDTQYF. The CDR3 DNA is TGTGCCAGCAGCGATGGGGCTAGCACAGATACGCAGTATTTT.

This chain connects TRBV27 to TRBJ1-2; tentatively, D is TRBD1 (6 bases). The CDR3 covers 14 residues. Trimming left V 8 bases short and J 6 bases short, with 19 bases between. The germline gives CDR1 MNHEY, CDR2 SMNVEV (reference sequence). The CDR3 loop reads CASGPQGKGDGYTF. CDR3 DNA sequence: TGTGCCAGCGGACCCCAGGGGAAGGGTGATGGCTACACCTTC.

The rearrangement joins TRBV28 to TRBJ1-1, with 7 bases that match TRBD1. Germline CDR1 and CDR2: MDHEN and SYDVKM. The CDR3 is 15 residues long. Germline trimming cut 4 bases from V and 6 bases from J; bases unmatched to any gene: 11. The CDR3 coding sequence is TGTGCCAGCAGTTCTCAGACAGGGCGGTCATCTGAAGCTTTCTTT. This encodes CASSSQTGRSSEAFF.

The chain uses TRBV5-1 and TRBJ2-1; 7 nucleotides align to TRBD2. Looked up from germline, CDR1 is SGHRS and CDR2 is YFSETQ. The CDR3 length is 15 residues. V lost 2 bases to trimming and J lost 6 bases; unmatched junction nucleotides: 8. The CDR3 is CASSLPRDYVNEQFF. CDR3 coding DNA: TGCGCCAGCAGCTTACCCCGGGACTACGTCAATGAGCAGTTCTTC.

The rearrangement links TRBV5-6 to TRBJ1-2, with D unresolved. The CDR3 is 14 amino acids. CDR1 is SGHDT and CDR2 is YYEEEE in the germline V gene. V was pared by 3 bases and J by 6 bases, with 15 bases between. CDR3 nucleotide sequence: TGTGCCAGCAGCTCCACCCCGGGGTTGGATGGCTACACCTTC. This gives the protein CASSSTPGLDGYTF.

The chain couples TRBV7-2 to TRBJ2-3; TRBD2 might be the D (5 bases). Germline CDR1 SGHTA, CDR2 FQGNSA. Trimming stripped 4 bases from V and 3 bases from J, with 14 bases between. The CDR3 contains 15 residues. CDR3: CASSSTLLGTDTQYF. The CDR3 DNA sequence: TGTGCCAGCAGCTCGACATTACTAGGTACAGATACGCAGTATTTT.

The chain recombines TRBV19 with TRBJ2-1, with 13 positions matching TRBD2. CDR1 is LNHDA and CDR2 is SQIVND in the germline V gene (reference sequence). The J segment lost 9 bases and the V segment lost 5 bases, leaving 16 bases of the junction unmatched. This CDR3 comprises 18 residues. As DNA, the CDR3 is TGTGCCAGTAGTTTCCAAACCGTGGGACTAGCGGGGAACGGTGAGCAGTTCTTC. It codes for CASSFQTVGLAGNGEQFF.

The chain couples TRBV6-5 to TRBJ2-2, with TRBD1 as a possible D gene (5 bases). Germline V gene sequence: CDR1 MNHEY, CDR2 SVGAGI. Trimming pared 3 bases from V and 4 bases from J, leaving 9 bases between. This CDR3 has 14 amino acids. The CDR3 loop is CASSYDSATGELFF. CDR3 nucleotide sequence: TGTGCCAGCAGTTATGACAGCGCCACCGGGGAGCTGTTTTTT.

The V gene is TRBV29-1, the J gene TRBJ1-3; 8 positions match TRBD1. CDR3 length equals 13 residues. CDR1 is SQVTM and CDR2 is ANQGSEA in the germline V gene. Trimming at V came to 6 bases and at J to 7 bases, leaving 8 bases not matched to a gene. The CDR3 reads CSVRVDRVNTIYF. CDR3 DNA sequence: TGCAGCGTCCGAGTGGACAGGGTGAACACCATATATTTT.

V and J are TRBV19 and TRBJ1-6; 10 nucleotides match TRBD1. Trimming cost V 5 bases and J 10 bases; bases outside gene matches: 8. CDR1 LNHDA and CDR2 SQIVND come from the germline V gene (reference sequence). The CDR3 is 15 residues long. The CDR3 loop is CASSPRQGAKSPLHF. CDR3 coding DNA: TGTGCCAGTAGTCCCCGACAGGGGGCTAAGTCACCCCTCCACTTT.

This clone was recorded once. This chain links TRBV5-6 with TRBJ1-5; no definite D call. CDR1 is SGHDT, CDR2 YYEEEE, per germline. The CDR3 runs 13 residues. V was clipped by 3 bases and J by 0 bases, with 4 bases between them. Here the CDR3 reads CASSSGSNQPQHF. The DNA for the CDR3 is TGTGCCAGCAGCTCGGGTAGCAATCAGCCCCAGCATTTT.